The 2 T cell receptor beta chains below come from one sample, sequenced in a study of Ad26.COV2.S vaccination and SARS-CoV-2 variants. Treatment noted: about 20 received Ad26.COV2.S at low or high dose, single or two shots; 5 received placebo; per-sample allocation not given. On day 63 after the first injection, vaccine and placebo recipients gave samples. Some clones are missing from TCRdb's copy, which holds only in-frame ones; the method was immunoSEQ multiplex PCR. The repertoire includes 380,000 or so clones, roughly four fifths of them detected once, and 7.4% sits in the top ten. The starting material was peripheral blood, obtained in a trial of Ad26.COV2.S vaccine versus placebo. These receptor sequences come from a person aged 18-65 years who received the Ad26.COV2.S COVID-19 vaccine or a placebo.

This sequence joins TRBV28 and TRBJ1-5, with D unresolved. There are 12 residues in the CDR3. With 0 bases removed from V and 7 bases from J, the gap between germline ends came to 4 bases. Germline loops: CDR1 MDHEN, CDR2 SYDVKM. CDR3 protein: CASSLWVQPQHF. In nucleotides, the CDR3 is TGTGCCAGCAGTTTATGGGTGCAGCCCCAGCATTTT.

V is TRBV6-4 and J is TRBJ1-1; possibly TRBD1 for D (5 bases). The V end lost 0 bases, the J end lost 0 bases, and 8 bases lay between the germline ends. Germline V gene lookup returns CDR1 MRHNA and CDR2 SNTAGT. The CDR3 consists of 15 residues. The CDR3 here is CASSDSTEMNTEAFF. CDR3 bases: TGTGCCAGCAGTGACTCGACAGAAATGAACACTGAAGCTTTCTTT.